This T cell receptor beta chain derives from a study of early T cells in non-severe SARS-CoV-2 infection. At the level of the study: Sequencing used unsorted whole-blood bulk RNA, so chains lack pairing. Study results and caveats: The VDJdb matching leaned toward anti-spike CD8 responses and overlooked private and CD4 specificities.

Each cDNA molecule carried a unique molecular identifier. TCRdb fed the 5' RACE reads into MiXCR, producing one record per CDR3 protein. The table shows around 55,000 distinct CDR3 sequences, with under 15% occurring only once. This clonotype was detected a few times. Its target is not known. From germline, CDR1 is ENHRY and CDR2 SYGVKD. The trim removed 6 bases at V and 4 bases at J, leaving 3 bases unmatched. There are 14 residues in the CDR3. V and J are TRBV10-3 and TRBJ1-6, with TRBD1 matching over 7 bases. The TCR was taken from an adult who was a healthcare worker with PCR-confirmed SARS-CoV-2 infection or an uninfected control (not recorded which). Sequencing used whole blood. The CDR3 sequence is CAISPGQYNSPLHF. Written as DNA, the CDR3 is TGTGCCATCAGCCCGGGACAGTATAATTCACCCCTCCACTTT.